There are a few counts of the clone carrying this T cell receptor beta chain. No antigen is known for it. Genomic DNA, serving as template, underwent TCR beta VDJ and CDR3 profiling. TCRdb passed the reads through MiXCR, listing each CDR3 protein once. The sample consists of fewer than 300,000 distinct CDR3 sequences, 65% to 90% of them appearing once. In patients chosen for sequencing, flow cytometry had shown CD8+CD57+ cell expansion. This entry belongs to a study of CD8+CD57+ T cells in acquired aplastic anemia. The study, taken as a whole, reports: Patients showed no significant difference from controls in CD8+ Simpson's diversity.

Germline V gene lookup returns CDR1 SGHVS and CDR2 FQNEAQ. The V end was cut by 5 bases, the J end by 7 bases, with 8 bases between. The CDR3 loop spans 12 amino acids. The rearrangement links TRBV7-8 to TRBJ1-4, with D possibly matching TRBD1 (6 bases). This TCR was recovered from a human donor with aplastic anemia. The sample consisted of sorted CD4+, CD8+, or CD8+CD57+ T cells (not recorded which) from PBMCs. CDR3 in DNA: TGTGCCAGCAGCATAGGGGGTGAAAAACTGTTTTTT. It codes for CASSIGGEKLFF.